Listed below are T cell receptor beta chains from one sample, sequenced in a study of T cell responses to AZD1222 COVID-19 vaccine. The data were produced by immunoSEQ multiplex PCR, yet TCRdb's version contains in-frame clones alone and is incomplete. This table holds around 120,000 clones, more than 75% found once. Material: peripheral blood, obtained on day 0 of AZD1222 vaccination. All receptors derive from an adult in good health. CDR3s include the opening cysteine and the closing phenylalanine or tryptophan. The D gene is left open where the match is weak. Clone sizes are given selectively: once, few, many, or a class where the clone is expanded.

TRBJ2-2	.	.	TRBV10-2	TGCGCCAGCTGTTTAGCGTGGACCGGGGAGCTGTTTTTT	CASCLAWTGELFF
TRBJ2-3	.	.	TRBV12-3/TRBV12-4	TGTGCCAGCAGTTTCGGGAGAACAGATACGCAGTATTTT	CASSFGRTDTQYF
TRBJ2-7	.	.	TRBV5-1	TGCGCCAGCAGCTTGTCTAACTACGAGCAGTACTTC	CASSLSNYEQYF
TRBJ2-5	.	.	TRBV5-8	TGTGCCAGCAGCTTTAGTGGCGTAGGGCGGCAAGAGACCCAGTACTTC	CASSFSGVGRQETQYF
TRBJ2-7	.	.	TRBV10-3	TGTGCCATCAGGGCGACAGGTTACGAGCAGTACTTC	CAIRATGYEQYF
TRBJ2-5	TRBD2	.	TRBV9	TGTGCCAGCAGCGTAGGCTCTAGCGGGGGGCGAGAGACCCAGTACTTC	CASSVGSSGGRETQYF
TRBJ1-5	.	.	TRBV27	TGTGCCAGCAGTTACCAGGGCCAGCCCCAGCATTTT	CASSYQGQPQHF
TRBJ1-1	TRBD1	.	TRBV7-9	TGTGCCAGCAGCTTAGGACAGGGGGATTTGAACACTGAAGCTTTCTTT	CASSLGQGDLNTEAFF
TRBJ2-1	TRBD1	.	TRBV12-5	TGTGCTAGTGGTTTAGAACAGGGGACATACTACAATGAGCAGTTCTTC	CASGLEQGTYYNEQFF
TRBJ1-6	.	.	TRBV27	TGTGCCAGCAGTTTCTCCTATAATTCACCCCTCCACTTT	CASSFSYNSPLHF
TRBJ2-3	.	.	TRBV6-5	TGTGCCAGCAGTTACGAGAAAGGGGGAAGCACAGATACGCAGTATTTT	CASSYEKGGSTDTQYF
TRBJ2-1	TRBD1	few	TRBV5-1	TGCGCCAGCACCTCGGTGCCGGGACAGACCTACAATGAGCAGTTCTTC	CASTSVPGQTYNEQFF
TRBJ2-5	.	.	TRBV5-6	TGTGCCAGCAGCTTTAGGGGCCAAGAGACCCAGTACTTC	CASSFRGQETQYF
TRBJ1-2	.	.	TRBV12-3/TRBV12-4	TGTGCCAGCAGTTTAGTAGGGGGTAGAGGCTACACCTTC	CASSLVGGRGYTF
TRBJ2-2	.	.	TRBV9	TGTGCCAGCAGCGTCCCCCGGGGGCAGGTTAACACCGGGGAGCTGTTTTTT	CASSVPRGQVNTGELFF
TRBJ2-7	.	few	TRBV6-5	TGTGCCAGCAGTCCCGGGTCTAACTACGAGCAGTACTTC	CASSPGSNYEQYF
TRBJ1-3	.	few	TRBV10-3	TGTGCCATCAGTGAATCGTGGGGAAACACCATATATTTT	CAISESWGNTIYF
TRBJ2-3	.	.	TRBV3-1/TRBV3-2	TGTGCCAGCAGCCAATTCTGGGTAATTGGGGGAAGTACTACGCAGTATTTT	CASSQFWVIGGSTTQYF
TRBJ1-2	.	.	TRBV25-1	TGTGCCAGCAGTGAATTCCAGGGAAGCTATGGCTACACCTTC	CASSEFQGSYGYTF
TRBJ1-2	.	.	TRBV27	TGTGCCAGCAGTTTAGGTCTGGGGTTTTGGGGCTACACCTTC	CASSLGLGFWGYTF
TRBJ2-3	.	.	TRBV7-9	TGTGCCAGCAGCTTAGTCGGGGTAGGAGATACGCAGTATTTT	CASSLVGVGDTQYF
TRBJ1-2	.	once	TRBV4-3	TGCGCCAGCAGCCAAGAAGGCAGTTCCTCTGGCTACACCTTC	CASSQEGSSSGYTF
TRBJ2-7	TRBD1	.	TRBV4-1	TGCGCCAGCAGCCAAGATGGGACAGAAAGCTACGAGCAGTACTTC	CASSQDGTESYEQYF
TRBJ1-5	.	.	TRBV28	TGTGCCAGCAGTTCTGCTTCCCCCAGGAACCAGCCCCAGCATTTT	CASSSASPRNQPQHF
TRBJ2-7	.	.	TRBV7-8	TGTGCCAGCAGCTTAGACGGAGGGCACGAGCAGTACTTC	CASSLDGGHEQYF
TRBJ1-3	.	.	TRBV9	TGTGCCAGCGGGGGAACCTGGACAGCCATGGGTGGAAACACCATATATTTT	CASGGTWTAMGGNTIYF
TRBJ1-6	.	.	TRBV27	TGTGCCAGCAGTCGGAGGGGGGGCTATAATTCACCCCTCCACTTT	CASSRRGGYNSPLHF
TRBJ1-6	.	once	TRBV18	TGTGCCAGCTCACCCCAGGGTAATAATTCACCCCTCCACTTT	CASSPQGNNSPLHF
TRBJ1-1	.	once	TRBV4-3	TGCGCCAGCAGCCAGGCGGTGGCAGCGGGAAACACTGAAGCTTTCTTT	CASSQAVAAGNTEAFF
TRBJ2-4	.	.	TRBV5-1	TGCGCCAGCAGAAGTGACGGAAAAAACATTCAGTACTTC	CASRSDGKNIQYF
TRBJ2-7	TRBD1	.	TRBV3-1/TRBV3-2	TGTGCCAGCAGCCAAGGAGTGGGGGACAGGGCCTACGAGCAGTACTTC	CASSQGVGDRAYEQYF
TRBJ2-1	TRBD2	.	TRBV5-5	TGTGCCAGCAGCTTAGCGGGGCCGCACAATGAGCAGTTCTTC	CASSLAGPHNEQFF
TRBJ1-2	.	.	TRBV19	TGTGCCAGTAGTATATTGCCAGGGAACTATGGCTACACCTTC	CASSILPGNYGYTF
TRBJ2-1	.	.	TRBV4-2	TGTGCCAGCAGCCAAGATGGTCATCCTAATGAGCAGTTCTTC	CASSQDGHPNEQFF
TRBJ1-4	.	.	TRBV11-2	TGTGCCAGCAGCCCTATCGACACAGGGAATTTTGCAACTAATGAAAAACTGTTTTTT	CASSPIDTGNFATNEKLFF
TRBJ1-1	.	.	TRBV5-4	TGTGCCAGCAGCTTGGAGGGCAGTGGGGGCACTGAAGCTTTCTTT	CASSLEGSGGTEAFF
TRBJ2-7	.	once	TRBV18	TGTGCCAGCTCACCAACCATCGCGACCTACGAGCAGTACTTC	CASSPTIATYEQYF
TRBJ1-5	TRBD1	few	TRBV6-2/TRBV6-3	TGTGCCAGCAGCCCGACAGGGATTGGGCCCCAGCATTTT	CASSPTGIGPQHF
TRBJ2-7	.	few	TRBV7-9	TGTGCCAGCAGCCCGGTCCAGGGAACCTACGAGCAGTACTTC	CASSPVQGTYEQYF
TRBJ2-7	TRBD1	few	TRBV9	TGTGCCAGCAGCGTCGGGACAGGGAGCTCCTACGAGCAGTACTTC	CASSVGTGSSYEQYF
TRBJ1-2	.	.	TRBV27	TGTGCCAGCAGTTTCTCAGGAGGCTATGGCTACACCTTC	CASSFSGGYGYTF
TRBJ1-6	TRBD1	.	TRBV3-1/TRBV3-2	TGTGCCAGCAGCCGGACGGACAGGGAAGATTCACCCCTCCACTTT	CASSRTDREDSPLHF
TRBJ1-1	.	once	TRBV2	TGTGCCAGCAGTGGGGGTTCAGGCCTGAACACTGAAGCTTTCTTT	CASSGGSGLNTEAFF
TRBJ2-3	.	.	TRBV7-2	TGTGCCAGCAGCTTTCGGGGAAGTGAGCCGCAGTATTTT	CASSFRGSEPQYF
TRBJ2-3	.	.	TRBV3-1/TRBV3-2	TGTGCCAGCAGCCAAGTATCACGGTACACAGATACGCAGTATTTT	CASSQVSRYTDTQYF